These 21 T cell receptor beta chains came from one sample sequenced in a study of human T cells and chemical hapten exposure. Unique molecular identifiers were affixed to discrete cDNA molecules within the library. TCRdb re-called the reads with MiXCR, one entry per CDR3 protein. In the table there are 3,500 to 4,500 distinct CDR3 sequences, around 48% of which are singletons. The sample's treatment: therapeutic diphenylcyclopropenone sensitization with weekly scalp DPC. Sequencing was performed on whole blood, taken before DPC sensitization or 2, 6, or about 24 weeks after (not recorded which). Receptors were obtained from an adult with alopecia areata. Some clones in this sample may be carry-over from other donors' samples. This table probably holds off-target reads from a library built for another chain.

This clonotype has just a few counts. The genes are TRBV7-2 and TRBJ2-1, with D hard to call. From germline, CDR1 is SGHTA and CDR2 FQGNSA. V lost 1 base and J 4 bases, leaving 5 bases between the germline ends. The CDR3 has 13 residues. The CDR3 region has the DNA TGTGCCAGCAGCTTAGTAAGTTACAATGAGCAGTTCTTC. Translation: CASSLVSYNEQFF.

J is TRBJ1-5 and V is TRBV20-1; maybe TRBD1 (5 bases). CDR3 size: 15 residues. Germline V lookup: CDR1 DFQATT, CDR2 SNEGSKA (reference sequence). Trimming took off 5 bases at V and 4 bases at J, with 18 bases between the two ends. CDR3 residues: CSASRAGTGNQPQHF. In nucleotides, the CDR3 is TGCAGTGCTTCCCGTGCAGGGACGGGGAATCAGCCCCAGCATTTT.

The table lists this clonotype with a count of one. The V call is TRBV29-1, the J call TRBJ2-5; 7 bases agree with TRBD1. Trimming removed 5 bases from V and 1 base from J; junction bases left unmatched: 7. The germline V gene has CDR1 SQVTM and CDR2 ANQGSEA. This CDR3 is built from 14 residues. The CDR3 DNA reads TGCAGCGTTCGCGGACAGGTCGGCCAAGAGACCCAGTACTTC. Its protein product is CSVRGQVGQETQYF.

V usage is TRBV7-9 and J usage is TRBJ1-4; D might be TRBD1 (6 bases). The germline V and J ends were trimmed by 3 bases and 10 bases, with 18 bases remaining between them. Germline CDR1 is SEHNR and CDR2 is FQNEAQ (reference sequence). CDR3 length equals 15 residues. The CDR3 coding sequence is TGTGCCAGCAGCTTTTATCCAGGGGTGGCCGGAAAACTGTTTTTT. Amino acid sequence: CASSFYPGVAGKLFF.

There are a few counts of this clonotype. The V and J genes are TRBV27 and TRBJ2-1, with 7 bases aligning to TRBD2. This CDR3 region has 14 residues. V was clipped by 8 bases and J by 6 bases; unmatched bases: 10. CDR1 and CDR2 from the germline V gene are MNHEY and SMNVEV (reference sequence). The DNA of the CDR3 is TGTGCCAGCTCTAGGGACTACCAGGGCAATGAGCAGTTCTTC. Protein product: CASSRDYQGNEQFF.

CDR3 amino acids: CASSPGHIINNEQFF. The CDR3 DNA sequence: TGTGCCAGCTCACCGGGACATATAATTAACAATGAGCAGTTCTTC. The V gene is TRBV18, the J gene TRBJ2-1; D is possibly TRBD1 (6 bases). From germline, CDR1 is KGHSH and CDR2 LQKENI. The CDR3 runs to 15 residues. Trimming pared 3 bases from V and 5 bases from J, leaving 14 bases between. Using reference TRBV18 and TRBJ2-1 for the parts outside the CDR3, the full variable domain is NAGVMQNPRHLVRRRGQEARLRCSPMKGHSHVYWYRQLPEEGLKFMVYLQKENIIDESGMPKERFSAEFPKEGPSILRIQQVVRGDSAAYFCASSPGHIINNEQFFGPGTRLTVL.

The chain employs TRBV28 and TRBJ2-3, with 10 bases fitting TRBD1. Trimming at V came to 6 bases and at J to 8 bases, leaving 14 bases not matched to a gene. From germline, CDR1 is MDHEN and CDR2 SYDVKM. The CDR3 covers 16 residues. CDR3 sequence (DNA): TGTGCCAGCAGAACCCCGGGACAGGGGTGGGTTGGTACGCAGTATTTT. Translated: CASRTPGQGWVGTQYF.

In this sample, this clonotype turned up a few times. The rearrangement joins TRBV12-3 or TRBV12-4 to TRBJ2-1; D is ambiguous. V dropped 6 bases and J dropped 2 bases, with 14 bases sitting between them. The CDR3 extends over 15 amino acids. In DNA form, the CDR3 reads TGTGCCAGCAGGGCCCGGGCCGGTCCCTACAATGAGCAGTTCTTC. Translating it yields CASRARAGPYNEQFF.

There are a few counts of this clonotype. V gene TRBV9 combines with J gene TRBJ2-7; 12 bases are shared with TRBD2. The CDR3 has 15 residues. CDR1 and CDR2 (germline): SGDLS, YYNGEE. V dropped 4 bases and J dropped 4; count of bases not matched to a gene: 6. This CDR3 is CASSKGGLAGYEQYF. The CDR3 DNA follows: TGTGCCAGCAGCAAAGGGGGACTAGCGGGTTACGAGCAGTACTTC.

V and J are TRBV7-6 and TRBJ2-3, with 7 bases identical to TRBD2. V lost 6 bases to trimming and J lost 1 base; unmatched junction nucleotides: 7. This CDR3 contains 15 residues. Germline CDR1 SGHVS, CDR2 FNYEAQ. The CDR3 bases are TGTGCCAGCAGGGAGACTAGCTTACGCACAGATACGCAGTATTTT. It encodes CASRETSLRTDTQYF.

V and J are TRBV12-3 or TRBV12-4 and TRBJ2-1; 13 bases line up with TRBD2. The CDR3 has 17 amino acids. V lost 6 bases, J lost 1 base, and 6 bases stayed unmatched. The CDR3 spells CASSPGLAGDSYNEQFF. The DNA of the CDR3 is TGTGCCAGCAGCCCCGGACTAGCGGGGGATTCCTACAATGAGCAGTTCTTC.

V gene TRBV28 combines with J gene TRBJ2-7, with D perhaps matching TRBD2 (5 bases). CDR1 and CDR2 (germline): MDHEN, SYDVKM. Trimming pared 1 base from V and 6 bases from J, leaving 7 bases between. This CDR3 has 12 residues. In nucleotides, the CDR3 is TGTGCCAGCAGTTTATACGGACTCGAGCAGTACTTC. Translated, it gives CASSLYGLEQYF.

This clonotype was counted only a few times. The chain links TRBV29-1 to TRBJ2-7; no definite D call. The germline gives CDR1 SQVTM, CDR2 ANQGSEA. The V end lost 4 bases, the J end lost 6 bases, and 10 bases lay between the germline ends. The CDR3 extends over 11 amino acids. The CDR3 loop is CSVVWTSEQYF. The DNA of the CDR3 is TGCAGCGTTGTTTGGACCAGCGAGCAGTACTTC.

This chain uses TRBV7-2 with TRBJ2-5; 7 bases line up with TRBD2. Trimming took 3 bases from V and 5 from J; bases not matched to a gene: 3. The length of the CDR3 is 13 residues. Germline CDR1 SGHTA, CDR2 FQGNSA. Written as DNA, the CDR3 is TGTGCCAGCAGCTTGACTAGCCTGGAGACCCAGTACTTC. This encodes CASSLTSLETQYF.

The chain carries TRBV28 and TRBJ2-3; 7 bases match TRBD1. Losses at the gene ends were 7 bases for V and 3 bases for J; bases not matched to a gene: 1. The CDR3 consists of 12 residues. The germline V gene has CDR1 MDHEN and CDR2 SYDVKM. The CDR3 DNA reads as TGTGCCAGCATGGGACAGACAGATACGCAGTATTTT. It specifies CASMGQTDTQYF.

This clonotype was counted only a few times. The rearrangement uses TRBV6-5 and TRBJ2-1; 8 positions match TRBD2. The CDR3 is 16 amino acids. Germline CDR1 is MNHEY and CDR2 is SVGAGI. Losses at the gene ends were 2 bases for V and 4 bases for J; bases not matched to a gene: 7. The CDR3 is CASSYLASGLYNEQFF. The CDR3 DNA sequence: TGTGCCAGCAGTTACCTGGCTAGCGGGCTTTACAATGAGCAGTTCTTC.

Written as DNA, the CDR3 is TGTGCCAGCAGCCCCCGGACAGGGAATTTCGTCCTGACTTTC. It translates to CASSPRTGNFVLTF. This sequence joins TRBV7-7 and TRBJ2-6, with 8 nucleotides matching TRBD1. This CDR3 is built from 14 residues. Germline CDR1 SSHAT, CDR2 FNYEAQ (reference sequence). Trimming cost V 5 bases and J 12 bases; bases outside gene matches: 9.

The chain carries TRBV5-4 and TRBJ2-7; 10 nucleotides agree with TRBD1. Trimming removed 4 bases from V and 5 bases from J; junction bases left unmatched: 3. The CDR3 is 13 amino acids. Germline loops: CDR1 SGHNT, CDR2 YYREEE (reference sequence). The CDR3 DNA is TGTGCCAGCAGCCGGGACAGGGGTGACGAGCAGTACTTC. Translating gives CASSRDRGDEQYF.

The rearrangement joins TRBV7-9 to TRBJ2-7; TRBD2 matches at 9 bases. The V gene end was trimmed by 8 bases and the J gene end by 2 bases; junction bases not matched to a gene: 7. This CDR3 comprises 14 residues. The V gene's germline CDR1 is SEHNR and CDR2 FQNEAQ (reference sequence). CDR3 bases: TGTGCCAGCGTGAGGCGGGAGGGCCCCTACGAGCAGTACTTC. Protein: CASVRREGPYEQYF.

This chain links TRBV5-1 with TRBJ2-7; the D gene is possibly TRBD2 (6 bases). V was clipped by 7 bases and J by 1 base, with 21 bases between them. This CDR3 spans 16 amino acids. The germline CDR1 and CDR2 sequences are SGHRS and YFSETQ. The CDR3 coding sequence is TGCGCCAGCTCCCTATCTCTCCTAGCGAGATCCTACGAGCAGTACTTC. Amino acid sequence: CASSLSLLARSYEQYF. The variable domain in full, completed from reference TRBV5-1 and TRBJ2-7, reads KAGVTQTPRYLIKTRGQQVTLSCSPISGHRSVSWYQQTPGQGLQFLFEYFSETQRNKGNFPGRFSGRQFSNSRSEMNVSTLELGDSALYLCASSLSLLARSYEQYFGPGTRLTVT.

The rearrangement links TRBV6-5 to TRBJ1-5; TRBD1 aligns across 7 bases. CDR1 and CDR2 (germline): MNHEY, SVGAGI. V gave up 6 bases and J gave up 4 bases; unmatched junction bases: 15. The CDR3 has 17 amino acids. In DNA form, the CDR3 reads TGTGCCAGCAGACACACCCGACAGGGCTTAGGAAATCAGCCCCAGCATTTT. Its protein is CASRHTRQGLGNQPQHF.